Sequencing of this T cell receptor (beta chain) was carried out in a study of somatic mutations in cytotoxic T cells in rheumatoid arthritis. Study-level information: Collection of patient blood (approximately 27 ml EDTA) took place right after diagnosis, before any treatment.

CDR1 and CDR2 from the germline V gene are SGHVS and FNYEAQ. This CDR3 region has 17 residues. Trimming pared 5 bases from V and 8 bases from J, leaving 25 bases between. Using immunoSEQ multiplex PCR, the repertoire was profiled, and TCRdb retains in-frame clones only, with some absent. The data hold under 35,000 clones, with roughly 86% observed a single time. The sequence derives from an adult with rheumatoid arthritis. Sequencing used CD8+ T cells sorted from blood. The chain links TRBV7-6 to TRBJ2-1; D might be TRBD2 (6 bases). The CDR3 here is CASSPPLVGSSVDEQFF. The CDR3 DNA reads as TGTGCCAGCAGCCCTCCTCTGGTAGGGTCTAGCGTCGATGAGCAGTTCTTC.